One sample yielded the 26 T cell receptor beta chains listed below, sequenced in a study of siplizumab effects on memory and regulatory T cells. TCRdb keeps only in-frame clones here, not all; method: immunoSEQ multiplex PCR. The profile covers tens of thousands of clones, with less than 90% appearing a single time and less than 0.35% taken by the ten largest. Sequencing used naive CD8+ T cells sorted from blood. The receptor set was obtained from a human donor in good health.

In its sample, this clone was seen once. The CDR3 region has the DNA TGCGCCAGCAGCTTTTTTTCAGGAAACACTGAAGCTTTCTTT. It codes for CASSFFSGNTEAFF. The chain uses TRBV5-1 and TRBJ1-1; D ambiguous. Trimming took off 2 bases at V and 2 bases at J, with 10 bases between the two ends. This CDR3 has 14 residues. From germline, CDR1 is SGHRS and CDR2 YFSETQ.

This sequence joins TRBV27 and TRBJ2-7; 10 nucleotides line up with TRBD2. V lost 5 bases to trimming and J lost 2 bases; unmatched junction nucleotides: 9. The CDR3 extends over 16 amino acids. Germline CDR1 reads MNHEY; CDR2 reads SMNVEV (reference sequence). CDR3 sequence: CASSTRLAGHTYEQYF. CDR3 coding DNA: TGTGCCAGCAGTACCCGACTAGCGGGTCACACCTACGAGCAGTACTTC.

The chain recombines TRBV27 with TRBJ2-7, with a weak D call TRBD1 (5 bases). The CDR3 contains 13 residues. With 4 bases removed from V and 2 bases from J, the gap between germline ends came to 9 bases. From germline, CDR1 is MNHEY and CDR2 SMNVEV (reference sequence). Here the CDR3 DNA reads TGTGCCAGCAGTTCCAGGGTAACCTACGAGCAGTACTTC. Translation gives CASSSRVTYEQYF.

The chain couples TRBV29-1 to TRBJ2-5; 9 bases align to TRBD2. Germline CDR1 is SQVTM and CDR2 is ANQGSEA. With 4 bases clipped from V and 0 bases from J, the junction kept 15 bases outside the gene matches. This CDR3 is built from 18 residues. The CDR3 sequence is CSVVGGQLAGRYQETQYF. CDR3 nucleotide sequence: TGCAGCGTTGTGGGGGGCCAACTAGCGGGCAGGTACCAAGAGACCCAGTACTTC.

This clone has a handful of counts. This chain links TRBV6-1 with TRBJ1-2; D unclear. V was trimmed by 0 bases and J by 7 bases, leaving 3 bases between them. The germline V gene encodes CDR1 MNHNS and CDR2 SASEGT. The CDR3 covers 11 residues. Here the CDR3 DNA reads TGTGCCAGCAGTGAAGCGGGTGGCTACACCTTC. It codes for CASSEAGGYTF.

The chain carries TRBV19 and TRBJ2-1; 10 nucleotides agree with TRBD2. CDR1 and CDR2 from the germline V gene are LNHDA and SQIVND (reference sequence). The V gene end was trimmed by 2 bases and the J gene end by 6 bases; junction bases not matched to a gene: 7. The CDR3 consists of 16 residues. CDR3 residues: CASSIWASGSINEQFF. The CDR3 DNA follows: TGTGCCAGTAGTATATGGGCTAGCGGGAGTATCAATGAGCAGTTCTTC.

This chain links TRBV13 with TRBJ2-3; D not certain. The CDR3 is 13 residues long. Germline CDR1 reads PRHDT; CDR2 reads FYEKMQ (reference sequence). Between the trimmed V and J ends, which lost 5 bases and 6 bases, there was a span of 12 bases. CDR3 coding DNA: TGTGCCAGCAGCCCCAGAAGGGCGGATACGCAGTATTTT. This translates into CASSPRRADTQYF.

V and J are TRBV5-1 and TRBJ2-7; D is unresolved. Germline V gene data show CDR1 as SGHRS and CDR2 as YFSETQ. CDR3 length equals 13 residues. V was cut by 3 bases and J by 3 bases, with 10 bases left in between. In DNA form, the CDR3 reads TGCGCCAGCAGCTGGGCGCCTGACTACGAGCAGTACTTC. It yields the protein CASSWAPDYEQYF.

The chain recombines TRBV4-1 with TRBJ2-5; D might be TRBD2 (5 bases). Germline V gene sequence: CDR1 MGHRA, CDR2 YSYEKL. The CDR3 consists of 15 residues. Trimming pared 2 bases from V and 1 base from J, leaving 11 bases between. The CDR3, as DNA: TGCGCCAGCAGCCAATCCCGAGGGATCCAAGAGACCCAGTACTTC. Translating it yields CASSQSRGIQETQYF.

This clone was found a few times. The chain couples TRBV7-9 to TRBJ2-7; D gene ambiguous. The CDR3 runs 16 residues. V was cut by 5 bases and J by 7 bases, with 24 bases left in between. Germline V gives CDR1 SEHNR, CDR2 FQNEAQ (reference sequence). Here the CDR3 DNA reads TGTGCCAGCAGCCCCCATTATCCCGGACCACTCGGGGAGCAGTACTTC. This gives the protein CASSPHYPGPLGEQYF.

The chain carries TRBV27 and TRBJ2-1; D is ambiguous. This CDR3 spans 15 amino acids. CDR1 and CDR2 from the germline V gene are MNHEY and SMNVEV (reference sequence). V was clipped by 0 bases and J by 0 bases, with 6 bases between them. The CDR3 loop is CASSLSLGSYNEQFF. In DNA form, the CDR3 reads TGTGCCAGCAGTTTATCCCTGGGCTCCTACAATGAGCAGTTCTTC.

The chain carries TRBV10-3 and TRBJ1-3; a weak D match, TRBD1 (6 bases). Germline V gene lookup returns CDR1 ENHRY and CDR2 SYGVKD. Trimming shortened V by 2 bases and J by 0 bases, and 11 bases separated the two germline ends. The CDR3 is made up of 16 amino acids. The CDR3 is CAISEARGPSGNTIYF. The CDR3 nucleotides read TGTGCCATCAGTGAGGCCAGGGGCCCCTCTGGAAACACCATATATTTT.

The chain recombines TRBV5-6 with TRBJ1-1; D ambiguous. The CDR3 contains 15 residues. Germline values: CDR1 SGHDT, CDR2 YYEEEE. V was clipped by 3 bases and J by 2 bases, with 14 bases between them. CDR3 in amino acids: CASSSAWTGNTEAFF. CDR3 DNA sequence: TGTGCCAGCAGCTCGGCCTGGACGGGAAACACTGAAGCTTTCTTT.

The chain uses TRBV5-5 and TRBJ2-1; D gene ambiguous. Germline V gives CDR1 SGHKS, CDR2 YYEKEE (reference sequence). There are 12 residues in the CDR3. V was clipped by 1 base and J by 10 bases, with 9 bases between them. CDR3 bases: TGTGCCAGCAGCTTGTCAGGAGACGAGCAGTTCTTC. Its protein is CASSLSGDEQFF.

This clone was counted only a few times. The chain carries TRBV25-1 and TRBJ1-1; D uncertain. The CDR3 is 15 amino acids. CDR1 MGHDK and CDR2 SYGVNS come from the germline V gene. V was cut by 2 bases and J by 4 bases, with 14 bases left in between. The CDR3 DNA reads as TGTGCCAGCAGTGAAAGGGTACTAGACGGCACTGAAGCTTTCTTT. Translation: CASSERVLDGTEAFF.

This chain connects TRBV18 to TRBJ2-7; the match to TRBD2 covers 7 bases. Germline V gene sequence: CDR1 KGHSH, CDR2 LQKENI. CDR3 size: 14 residues. V was clipped by 2 bases and J by 7 bases; unmatched bases: 8. CDR3 amino acids: CASSPEGGPGEQYF. The CDR3 bases are TGTGCCAGCTCACCAGAGGGAGGGCCAGGGGAGCAGTACTTC.

CDR3 bases: TGTGCCAGCAGTTTAGGGCAGGAGAACACTGAAGCTTTCTTT. Residues: CASSLGQENTEAFF. V usage is TRBV27 and J usage is TRBJ1-1; D is unclear. Between the trimmed V and J ends, which lost 2 bases and 1 base, there was a span of 8 bases. CDR1 MNHEY and CDR2 SMNVEV come from the germline V gene (reference sequence). This CDR3 spans 14 amino acids.

This rearrangement joins TRBV6-4 to TRBJ2-1; TRBD2 agrees at 7 bases. In germline, CDR1 is MRHNA, CDR2 SNTAGT. There are 15 residues in the CDR3. V lost 2 bases, J lost 4 bases, and 5 bases stayed unmatched. CDR3 sequence: CASSDVSSGYNEQFF. Here the CDR3 DNA reads TGTGCCAGCAGTGACGTTTCTAGCGGATACAATGAGCAGTTCTTC.

V and J are TRBV4-1 and TRBJ2-4; 10 nucleotides line up with TRBD1. The CDR3 length is 15 residues. With V trimmed by 4 bases and J by 7 bases, 7 bases remained unmatched. Germline V lookup: CDR1 MGHRA, CDR2 YSYEKL. The CDR3 region is CASSLDRGLVNIQYF. For the CDR3, the DNA is TGCGCCAGCAGCCTCGACAGGGGGCTCGTGAACATTCAGTACTTC.

The chain recombines TRBV9 with TRBJ2-5; 9 bases are a match to TRBD2. Germline CDR1 SGDLS, CDR2 YYNGEE. CDR3 length equals 13 residues. Trimming cost V 4 bases and J 5 bases; bases outside gene matches: 3. The CDR3: CASSSGGRETQYF. The CDR3 region has the DNA TGTGCCAGCAGCAGCGGGGGGCGGGAGACCCAGTACTTC.

The chain couples TRBV7-3 to TRBJ2-2; weak D call: TRBD2 (7 bases). V was pared by 2 bases and J by 7 bases, with 14 bases between. The CDR3 totals 15 residues. Germline V CDR1 and CDR2: SGHTA, FQGTGA. CDR3 DNA: TGTGCCAGCAGCTTAGTCGCGGGGGCCGGCGGGGAGCTGTTTTTT. Translated, it gives CASSLVAGAGGELFF.

V is TRBV29-1 and J is TRBJ2-2; no clear D gene. Germline CDR1 and CDR2: SQVTM and ANQGSEA. The CDR3 is 14 residues long. The V and J ends lost 2 bases and 4 bases respectively, with 11 bases between them. The CDR3 bases are TGCAGCGTTGAAATGGGGATGGGCACCGGGGAGCTGTTTTTT. Protein: CSVEMGMGTGELFF.

This clone has a single count. The rearrangement uses TRBV4-1 and TRBJ2-3, with D possibly being TRBD1 or TRBD2 (6 bases each). The CDR3 sequence is 15 residues long. V was clipped by 2 bases and J by 6 bases, with 15 bases between them. Germline V gene sequence: CDR1 MGHRA, CDR2 YSYEKL. The CDR3, as DNA: TGCGCCAGCAGCCAAAGGGGGACTGTCGTGGATACGCAGTATTTT. It translates to CASSQRGTVVDTQYF.

The genes are TRBV5-1 and TRBJ2-5; 7 bases map to TRBD1. The J call could be wrong; TRBJ2-7 is a better fit for the DNA end. The CDR3 loop spans 16 amino acids. Germline V lookup: CDR1 SGHRS, CDR2 YFSETQ. In nucleotides, the CDR3 is TGCGCCAGCAGGCCGAGTTCAATGGACAGGTGGGGCGAGCAGTACTTC. It codes for CASRPSSMDRWGEQYF.

This CDR3 is CASSLGQGLDTEAFF. As DNA, the CDR3 is TGTGCCAGCAGCTTAGGACAGGGGCTGGACACTGAAGCTTTCTTT. The V and J genes are TRBV11-1 and TRBJ1-1, with 8 nucleotides matching TRBD1. The CDR3 is 15 residues long. Unmatched junction bases numbered 4, after V lost 1 base and J lost 3 bases. Germline assignment: CDR1 SGHAT and CDR2 FQDESV (reference sequence).

This chain joins TRBV27 and TRBJ2-1, with TRBD2 matching 8 bases. Germline V CDR1 and CDR2: MNHEY, SMNVEV (reference sequence). V was clipped by 5 bases and J by 4 bases; unmatched bases: 13. The CDR3 has 17 residues. CDR3 region: CASSLYAETSEYNEQFF. CDR3 coding DNA: TGTGCCAGCAGTCTGTACGCCGAGACTAGCGAGTACAATGAGCAGTTCTTC.